This T cell receptor (beta chain) appears in the sequencing data of a study of CD8 T cells in Susac syndrome. As for the study in general: At the time their blood was drawn, patients with Susac syndrome were either therapy-naive, on corticosteroids (with some of them also receiving intravenous immunoglobulin), or on intravenous immunoglobulin alone.

Germline V CDR1 and CDR2: MGHRA, YSYEKL. This CDR3 has 17 residues. V shed 2 bases, J shed 2 bases, and the junction held 4 bases outside the gene matches. High-throughput TCR beta sequencing covered peripheral CD8+ and CD4+ T cells. TEMRA cells were FACS-enriched, unlike CD8+ and CD4+ T cells, which were negatively isolated. The authors reverse transcribed roughly 0.5 to 1 ug RNA with random hexamers. Amplification of the TCR beta CDR3 was carried out by immunoSEQ multiplex PCR, which spanned a total of 54 Vbeta and 13 Jbeta segments. In TCRdb, the immunoSEQ multiplex PCR reads were re-called with MiXCR into one record per CDR3 protein. The sample records 150,000 to 200,000 distinct CDR3 sequences, around 94% being singletons.

The gene calls are TRBV4-1 and TRBJ2-6; 9 nucleotides align to TRBD1. Sequencing used CD4+ T cells from PBMCs. The TCR originated in a human donor with Susac syndrome. Here the CDR3 DNA reads TGCGCCAGCAGCCAATTCGACAGGGGGACTGGGGCCAACGTCCTGACTTTC. As protein: CASSQFDRGTGANVLTF.